This T cell receptor (beta chain) was found in a study of T cells in Graves' hyperthyroidism and ophthalmopathy. CDR3 length: 13 residues. Trimming took 3 bases from V and 7 from J, leaving 15 bases between them. Germline lookup yields CDR1 DFQATT and CDR2 SNEGSKA (reference sequence). To note about this clonotype: Given a much more abundant clone one base away, this may be a read error.

TCR beta CDR3 regions were amplified from RNA transcripts. A first-round RT-PCR of the TCR CDR3 used the HTBI primer set. TCRdb re-analysed the multiplex PCR reads in MiXCR, keeping a single row per CDR3 protein. The profile shows roughly 840,000 distinct CDR3 sequences, roughly 37% of them singletons. The clonotype originates from a man aged 18 to 29 with Graves' hyperthyroidism. What was sequenced was blood. V is TRBV20-1 and J is TRBJ1-2, with a possible D match to TRBD1 (5 bases). This chain's CDR3 is CSASPGRFGGYTF. DNA for the CDR3: TGCAGTGCTAGTCCAGGGAGGTTTGGTGGCTACACCTTC.